This T cell receptor beta chain was recovered during a study of blood T cell repertoires in COVID-19. Authors' processing steps: Cell counts per sample came from amplifying reference gene primers. TCRdb's table, derived via immunoSEQ multiplex PCR, lists solely in-frame clones and lacks some. That table furnishes V, J and clone size, whereas the DNA furnished D and trimming. The sample consists of fewer than 300,000 clones, 90% of them appearing once. Germline CDR1 is MGHDK and CDR2 is SYGVNS. Trimming took 3 bases from V and 1 from J; bases not matched to a gene: 4. CDR3 length: 15 residues. Residents of about two dozen US areas, aged roughly 18 to 95 years, made up the participants. Clinical history as reported by participants underpinned cohort assignment. Two negative PCRs, clearance, or symptom resolution characterized the recovered Cohort 3 donors.

This chain connects TRBV25-1 to TRBJ2-7; 9 bases are shared with TRBD1. The sequencing sample was made of PBMCs or T cells enriched from blood (not recorded which). The TCR was taken from a woman aged 25-40 years who had recovered from COVID-19. The CDR3 coding sequence is TGTGCCAGCAGTGATCCCGGGACAGGGTCCTACGAGCAGTACTTC. It specifies CASSDPGTGSYEQYF.